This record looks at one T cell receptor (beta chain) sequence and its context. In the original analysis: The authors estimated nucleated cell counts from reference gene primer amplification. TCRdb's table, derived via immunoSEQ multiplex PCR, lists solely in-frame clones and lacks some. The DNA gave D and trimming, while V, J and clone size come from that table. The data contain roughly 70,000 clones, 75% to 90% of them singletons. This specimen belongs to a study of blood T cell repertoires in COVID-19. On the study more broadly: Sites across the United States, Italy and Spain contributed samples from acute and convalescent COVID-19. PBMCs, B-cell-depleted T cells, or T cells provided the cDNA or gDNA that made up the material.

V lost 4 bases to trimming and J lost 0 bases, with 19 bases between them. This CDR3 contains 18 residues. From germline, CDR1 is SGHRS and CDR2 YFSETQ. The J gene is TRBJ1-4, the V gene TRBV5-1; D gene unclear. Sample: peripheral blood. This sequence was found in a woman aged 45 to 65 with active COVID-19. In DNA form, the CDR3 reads TGCGCCAGCAGCACCCAACCCTGGGCCAAGGCAACTAATGAAAAACTGTTTTTT. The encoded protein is CASSTQPWAKATNEKLFF.